The 27 T cell receptor beta chains given below trace back to one sample, sequenced in a study of CD8+ T cells in alopecia areata. Extraction and reverse transcription of RNA yielded cDNA as the sequencing template. Data came from immunoSEQ multiplex PCR; TCRdb stores just in-frame clones and leaves some out. The sample lists roughly 230,000 clones, approximately 45% occurring once. The treatment denotes: oral pan-JAK inhibitor, 5-10 mg twice daily. The sample consisted of CD4+ T cells sorted from blood, taken at roughly week 36, from a patient treated with tofacitinib. These TCRs come from a human donor with alopecia areata.

Of note for this clone: The junction does not match germline at one end; this may be a read error. The chain joins TRBV7-7 to TRBJ2-1, with D uncertain. Per the germline V gene, CDR1 is SSHAT and CDR2 is FNYEAQ (reference sequence). CDR3 length: 13 residues. Here the CDR3 reads CASSNGYRDEQFF. CDR3 DNA: TGTGCTAGCAGCAATGGGTATCGGGATGAGCAGTTCTTC.

This chain uses TRBV30 with TRBJ1-2; D not certain. This CDR3 is 17 amino acids long. Between the trimmed V and J ends, which lost 1 base and 3 bases, there was a span of 21 bases. Germline lookup yields CDR1 GTSNPN and CDR2 SVGIG (reference sequence). CDR3: CAWSAPQFWLPHYGYTF. The CDR3 DNA follows: TGTGCCTGGAGTGCCCCCCAGTTTTGGCTCCCCCACTATGGCTACACCTTC.

The CDR3 sequence is CASSARDRESQPQHF. CDR3 in DNA: TGTGCCAGCAGCGCCCGGGACAGGGAAAGTCAGCCCCAGCATTTT. The gene calls are TRBV4-2 and TRBJ1-5, with 9 bases lining up with TRBD1. The V gene's germline CDR1 is LGHNA and CDR2 YNFKEQ. With 5 bases clipped from V and 6 bases from J, the junction kept 8 bases outside the gene matches. The CDR3 is 15 residues long.

This rearrangement joins TRBV5-6 to TRBJ2-6, with D perhaps matching TRBD2 (6 bases). The CDR3 runs to 16 residues. V lost 4 bases, J lost 4 bases, and 15 bases lay in between. Per the germline V gene, CDR1 is SGHDT and CDR2 is YYEEEE. Here the CDR3 reads CASSQEGRSGANVLTF. CDR3 nucleotides: TGTGCCAGCAGCCAGGAGGGCCGGTCCGGGGCCAACGTCCTGACTTTC.

This clone showed up just a few times. The chain recombines TRBV5-1 with TRBJ2-1, with D possibly TRBD2 on 5 matching bases. This CDR3 contains 15 residues. With 6 bases removed from V and 3 bases from J, the gap between germline ends came to 16 bases. Germline CDR1 is SGHRS and CDR2 is YFSETQ. CDR3 sequence (DNA): TGCGCCAGCAACTCGGGCGACGGGAACTACAATGAGCAGTTCTTC. It encodes CASNSGDGNYNEQFF.

V is TRBV20-1 and J is TRBJ2-3, with D maybe TRBD1 (5 bases). The V end lost 3 bases, the J end lost 6 bases, and 7 bases lay between the germline ends. There are 11 residues in the CDR3. The germline gives CDR1 DFQATT, CDR2 SNEGSKA (reference sequence). This CDR3 reads CSARKGDTQYF. The CDR3 DNA reads TGCAGTGCTAGGAAGGGGGATACGCAGTATTTT.

The V call is TRBV4-1, the J call TRBJ2-1; D not resolved. V was cut by 4 bases and J by 0 bases, with 10 bases left in between. Germline V gives CDR1 MGHRA, CDR2 YSYEKL. This CDR3 contains 15 residues. The CDR3 DNA is TGCGCCAGCAGCCCCGACTGGAGCTCCTACAATGAGCAGTTCTTC. It specifies CASSPDWSSYNEQFF.

This chain uses TRBV19 with TRBJ2-5; D gene unclear. Trimming pared 4 bases from V and 2 bases from J, leaving 8 bases between. The length of the CDR3 is 13 residues. Germline V gene data show CDR1 as LNHDA and CDR2 as SQIVND (reference sequence). DNA for the CDR3: TGTGCCAGTAGTAGACGACTGCAAGAGACCCAGTACTTC. It codes for CASSRRLQETQYF.

In its sample, this clone was seen a few times. The J gene is TRBJ1-1, the V gene TRBV7-9; no definite D call. The CDR3 spans 13 residues. The V end was cut by 3 bases, the J end by 3 bases, with 8 bases between. Germline loops: CDR1 SEHNR, CDR2 FQNEAQ (reference sequence). The CDR3 DNA follows: TGTGCCAGCAGCTTTACTAGTGACACTGAAGCTTTCTTT. Translation gives CASSFTSDTEAFF.

This clone was picked up a small number of times. V gene TRBV2 combines with J gene TRBJ1-5; D is unclear. Per the germline V gene, CDR1 is SNHLY and CDR2 is FYNNEI. The CDR3 covers 13 residues. Trimming pared 3 bases from V and 9 bases from J, leaving 12 bases between. CDR3 loop: CASSEPNVWPQHF. In nucleotides, the CDR3 is TGTGCCAGCAGTGAGCCCAACGTGTGGCCCCAGCATTTT.

Only a few counts were recorded for this clone. This rearrangement joins TRBV28 to TRBJ2-7, with D perhaps TRBD2 (6 bases). V was cut by 6 bases and J by 1 base, with 7 bases left in between. Germline CDR1 reads MDHEN; CDR2 reads SYDVKM. CDR3 length: 12 residues. The CDR3: CASREGSYEQYF. CDR3 bases: TGTGCCAGCAGGGAGGGATCCTACGAGCAGTACTTC.

The V gene is TRBV29-1, the J gene TRBJ2-3; 8 positions agree with TRBD2. The CDR3 sequence is 15 residues long. Germline values: CDR1 SQVTM, CDR2 ANQGSEA. Trimming at V came to 6 bases and at J to 2 bases, leaving 10 bases not matched to a gene. CDR3 DNA sequence: TGCAGCGTGGTTACTAGCGGAACGTCCACAGATACGCAGTATTTT. It translates to CSVVTSGTSTDTQYF.

There are many counts of this clone. Additional DNA sequences in this sample encode the identical CDR3. The chain uses TRBV27 and TRBJ1-2; D is ambiguous. Per the germline V gene, CDR1 is MNHEY and CDR2 is SMNVEV (reference sequence). The CDR3 spans 15 residues. V was trimmed by 3 bases and J by 4 bases, leaving 15 bases between them. Here the CDR3 reads CASSLSPRTSYGYTF. CDR3 coding DNA: TGTGCCAGCAGTTTGTCGCCACGCACCTCCTATGGCTACACCTTC.

A few counts support this clone. The chain joins TRBV6-1 to TRBJ2-2, with D perhaps matching TRBD2 (6 bases). Looked up from germline, CDR1 is MNHNS and CDR2 is SASEGT. V lost 7 bases to trimming and J lost 6 bases, with 15 bases between them. The CDR3 covers 14 residues. The CDR3 nucleotides read TGTGCCAGCACTAAATCGGGGGTGGCCGGGGAGCTGTTTTTT. Amino acid sequence: CASTKSGVAGELFF.

This clone has only a few counts. The chain links TRBV25-1 to TRBJ1-2; D not resolved. V lost 1 base to trimming and J lost 0 bases, with 3 bases between them. CDR3 length equals 13 residues. Germline V gene sequence: CDR1 MGHDK, CDR2 SYGVNS. CDR3 residues: CASSESANYGYTF. CDR3 in DNA: TGTGCCAGCAGTGAATCAGCTAACTATGGCTACACCTTC.

Of note for this clone: The sample has other DNA sequences that encode this CDR3 too. The chain couples TRBV30 to TRBJ2-5, with no clear D. The CDR3 is made up of 11 amino acids. Trimming shortened V by 3 bases and J by 2 bases, and 4 bases separated the two germline ends. The germline V gene has CDR1 GTSNPN and CDR2 SVGIG (reference sequence). CDR3 nucleotide sequence: TGTGCCTGGAGGAAGCAAGAGACCCAGTACTTC. It yields the protein CAWRKQETQYF.

The chain has TRBV18 and TRBJ2-5, with D maybe TRBD2 (5 bases). V lost 4 bases and J lost 4, with 13 bases in between. Germline V CDR1 and CDR2: KGHSH, LQKENI. The CDR3 length is 14 residues. CDR3 protein: CASSRSGIGETQYF. As DNA, the CDR3 is TGTGCCAGCTCACGGTCGGGGATAGGAGAGACCCAGTACTTC.

The chain employs TRBV18 and TRBJ2-7; D is possibly TRBD2 (6 bases). Trimming pared 4 bases from V and 0 bases from J, leaving 16 bases between. This CDR3 region has 16 residues. Per germline, CDR1 KGHSH and CDR2 LQKENI. The CDR3 region has the DNA TGTGCCAGCTCACTAGGCCGGGACTCGAGCTCCTACGAGCAGTACTTC. Translating it yields CASSLGRDSSSYEQYF. Drawing the rest from reference TRBV18 and TRBJ2-7, the complete variable domain is NAGVMQNPRHLVRRRGQEARLRCSPMKGHSHVYWYRQLPEEGLKFMVYLQKENIIDESGMPKERFSAEFPKEGPSILRIQQVVRGDSAAYFCASSLGRDSSSYEQYFGPGTRLTVT.

The chain links TRBV28 to TRBJ2-7; unclear D gene. V was trimmed by 0 bases and J by 6 bases, leaving 12 bases between them. CDR3 length equals 14 residues. The germline V gene encodes CDR1 MDHEN and CDR2 SYDVKM. CDR3 residues: CASSLWSRLAEQYF. For the CDR3, the DNA is TGTGCCAGCAGTTTATGGTCCAGACTGGCCGAGCAGTACTTC. The variable domain in full, with the rest retrieved from reference TRBV28 and TRBJ2-7, is DVKVTQSSRYLVKRTGEKVFLECVQDMDHENMFWYRQDPGLGLRLIYFSYDVKMKEKGDIPEGYSVSREKKERFSLILESASTNQTSMYLCASSLWSRLAEQYFGPGTRLTVT.

J is TRBJ1-2 and V is TRBV29-1, with D possibly matching TRBD1 (5 bases). Germline V lookup: CDR1 SQVTM, CDR2 ANQGSEA. The CDR3 is made up of 13 amino acids. V was shortened by 4 bases and J by 0 bases, with 9 bases between the two germline ends. The CDR3 coding sequence is TGCAGCGTTGTGGCCAGGGCTAACTATGGCTACACCTTC. Its translation is CSVVARANYGYTF.

Here the CDR3 reads CASTVERTGELFF. The CDR3 DNA is TGTGCCAGCACAGTAGAAAGGACCGGGGAGCTGTTTTTT. This sequence joins TRBV14 and TRBJ2-2; D call uncertain. The CDR3 sequence is 13 residues long. Germline CDR1 SGHDN, CDR2 FVKESK. V lost 7 bases to trimming and J lost 5 bases, with 11 bases between them.

The chain recombines TRBV7-3 with TRBJ2-1; 7 nucleotides align to TRBD2. The CDR3 is made up of 15 amino acids. The germline gives CDR1 SGHTA, CDR2 FQGTGA. V gave up 4 bases and J gave up 3 bases; unmatched junction bases: 6. CDR3 sequence (DNA): TGTGCCAGCAGCTCCGGGGGGAAAAGCTACAATGAGCAGTTCTTC. Its protein is CASSSGGKSYNEQFF.

The CDR3 region is CASKRVAGGPNEQFF. CDR3 nucleotides: TGTGCCAGCAAAAGGGTAGCGGGAGGGCCGAATGAGCAGTTCTTC. V and J are TRBV2 and TRBJ2-1, with TRBD2 identical over 11 bases. CDR1 is SNHLY and CDR2 is FYNNEI in the germline V gene. This CDR3 has 15 residues. V trimming: 7 bases; J trimming: 7 bases; junction bases outside the gene matches: 9.

The gene calls are TRBV29-1 and TRBJ2-7; TRBD2 matches at 9 bases. The CDR3 has 13 amino acids. V lost 6 bases, J lost 6 bases, and 9 bases stayed unmatched. CDR1 and CDR2 from the germline V gene are SQVTM and ANQGSEA. CDR3 in amino acids: CSVDSGRPLEQYF. In DNA form, the CDR3 reads TGCAGCGTAGATAGCGGGAGACCGCTCGAGCAGTACTTC.

This clone occurred many times. The V gene is TRBV10-3, the J gene TRBJ2-5, with TRBD1 matching 11 bases. The CDR3 runs 13 residues. From germline, CDR1 is ENHRY and CDR2 SYGVKD. Trimming cost V 6 bases and J 5 bases; bases outside gene matches: 2. CDR3 in amino acids: CAIRGDRGETQYF. The CDR3 DNA reads as TGTGCCATCAGAGGGGACAGGGGGGAGACCCAGTACTTC.

The J gene is TRBJ1-5, the V gene TRBV29-1; tentative D call: TRBD1 (5 bases). CDR1 SQVTM and CDR2 ANQGSEA come from the germline V gene. This CDR3 has 15 residues. Trimming removed 4 bases from V and 2 bases from J, with 15 bases in between. The CDR3 DNA follows: TGCAGCGTTGTATTGCAGGGAGGCGGCAATCAGCCCCAGCATTTT. As protein: CSVVLQGGGNQPQHF.

The chain is built from TRBV11-3 and TRBJ2-2, with 8 bases that match TRBD1. V dropped 1 base and J dropped 3; count of bases not matched to a gene: 13. This CDR3 is built from 19 residues. Germline V gives CDR1 SGHNT, CDR2 YENEEA. CDR3: CASSLGHGQGMGHTGELFF. The CDR3, as DNA: TGTGCCAGCAGCTTAGGTCACGGACAGGGCATGGGGCACACCGGGGAGCTGTTTTTT.